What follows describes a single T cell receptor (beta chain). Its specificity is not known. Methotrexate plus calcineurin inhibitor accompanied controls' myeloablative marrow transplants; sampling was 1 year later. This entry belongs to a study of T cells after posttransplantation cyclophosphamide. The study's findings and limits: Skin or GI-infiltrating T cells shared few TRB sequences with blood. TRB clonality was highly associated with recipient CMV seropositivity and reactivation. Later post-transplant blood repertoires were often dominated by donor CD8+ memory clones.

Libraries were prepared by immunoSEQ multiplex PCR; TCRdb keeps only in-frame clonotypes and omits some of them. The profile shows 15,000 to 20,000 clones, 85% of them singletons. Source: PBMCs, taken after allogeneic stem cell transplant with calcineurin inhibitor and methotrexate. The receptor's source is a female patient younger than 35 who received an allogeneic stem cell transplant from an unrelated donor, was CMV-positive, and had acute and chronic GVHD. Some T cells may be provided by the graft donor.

As DNA, the CDR3 is TGTGCCAGTAGAGGACAGGGTGGCACCGGGGAGCTGTTTTTT. As protein: CASRGQGGTGELFF. The rearrangement links TRBV19 to TRBJ2-2; 8 bases line up with TRBD1. The germline gives CDR1 LNHDA, CDR2 SQIVND (reference sequence). CDR3 length: 14 residues. The junction had 4 bases not matched to a gene; V was cut back by 6 bases and J by 4 bases. Based on the CDR3 plus reference TRBV19 and TRBJ2-2, the full variable domain is DGGITQSPKYLFRKEGQNVTLSCEQNLNHDAMYWYRQDPGQGLRLIYYSQIVNDFQKGDIAEGYSVSREKKESFPLTVTSAQKNPTAFYLCASRGQGGTGELFFGEGSRLTVL.